The 4 T cell receptor beta chains reported below all come from one sample, sequenced in a study of T cells after posttransplantation cyclophosphamide. Profiling relied on immunoSEQ multiplex PCR, and the TCRdb table lists in-frame clones only, not all of them. Of 50,000 to 55,000 clones in the sample, around 84% were seen once. The specimen was PBMCs. These receptor sequences come from a man younger than 40 with a blood cancer, CMV-positive, and with a related stem cell donor.

V and J are TRBV6-4 and TRBJ2-5; D may be TRBD1 (5 bases). V shed 0 bases and J shed 0 bases, with 14 bases lying between them. CDR3 length: 17 amino acids. CDR1 is MRHNA, CDR2 SNTAGT, per germline. The CDR3 DNA reads as TGTGCCAGCAGTGACTCGGGGCCACACAAAAACCAAGAGACCCAGTACTTC. Encoded protein: CASSDSGPHKNQETQYF.

This clone was seen only a few times. V is TRBV7-8 and J is TRBJ1-4, with D unclear. CDR3 length: 13 amino acids. Germline CDR1 reads SGHVS; CDR2 reads FQNEAQ. V lost 6 bases and J 8 bases, leaving 13 bases between the germline ends. The CDR3 region has the DNA TGTGCCAGCAGGTCTACGACGAGGGAAAAACTGTTTTTT. Translation: CASRSTTREKLFF.

Only one count was recorded for this clone. This chain joins TRBV6-6 and TRBJ1-2; 9 bases are a match to TRBD1. The CDR3 has 14 residues. Unmatched junction bases numbered 7, after V lost 6 bases and J lost 5 bases. CDR1 and CDR2 from the germline V gene are MNHNY and SVGAGI (reference sequence). CDR3 nucleotides: TGTGCCAGCAGCGAACAGGGGGCTGATTATGGCTACACCTTC. Amino acid sequence: CASSEQGADYGYTF.

The chain carries TRBV9 and TRBJ2-1; possible D gene TRBD1, 6 bases. Trimming took 3 bases from V and 6 from J, leaving 16 bases between them. The CDR3 covers 15 residues. CDR1 is SGDLS, CDR2 YYNGEE, per germline. Here the CDR3 DNA reads TGTGCCAGCAGCGCGACAGGTATTATAAGCAATGAGCAGTTCTTC. Its protein product is CASSATGIISNEQFF. Filled out from reference TRBV9 and TRBJ2-1, the complete variable domain reads DSGVTQTPKHLITATGQRVTLRCSPRSGDLSVYWYQQSLDQGLQFLIQYYNGEERAKGNILERFSAQQFPDLHSELNLSSLELGDSALYFCASSATGIISNEQFFGPGTRLTVL.